The sequence of this T cell receptor (beta chain) was determined in a study of radiotherapy plus CTLA-4 blockade in lung cancer. CDR3 length: 15 residues. The V end lost 0 bases, the J end lost 3 bases, and 9 bases lay between the germline ends. Germline CDR1 LNHNV, CDR2 YYDKDF (reference sequence). On this clone itself: The antigen is unknown.

Those with chemo-refractory metastatic non-small-cell lung cancer were treated with focal radiation combined with CTLA-4 blockade using ipilimumab. Repertoires were generated with immunoSEQ multiplex PCR, while TCRdb's copy carries only in-frame clones and drops some. Among roughly 48,000 clones, 70% to 80% were seen once, and the ten largest hold just under 8.5%. General study results and limits: It was early blood T cell clone dynamics, with interferon-beta, that reportedly best predicted response. In blood, tumor-derived TCR clones expanded after radiotherapy plus ipilimumab.

The clonotype was recovered from a human donor with non-small cell lung cancer who had stable disease on radiotherapy plus ipilimumab. The J gene is TRBJ2-1, the V gene TRBV15, with D perhaps matching TRBD1 (5 bases). The sequenced sample was peripheral blood, obtained from a patient treated with radiotherapy plus ipilimumab. CDR3: CATSRDKGIYNEQFF. In DNA, the CDR3 is TGTGCCACCAGCAGAGATAAGGGGATCTACAATGAGCAGTTCTTC.